These 17 T cell receptor beta chains were all obtained from the same sample, sequenced in a study of T cell repertoires in cytomegalovirus infection. Their recognized antigens are unknown. TCRdb used MiXCR to reprocess the reads, holding one entry per CDR3 protein. Among some 900,000 distinct CDR3 sequences listed, 32% were seen once. This specimen was cultured CD8+ T cells from PBMCs, taken from culture after CMV antigen stimulation. Receptors originate from a human donor in good health (CMV status not recorded). Some clones in this sample may be carry-over from other donors' samples.

This clonotype was observed once. This chain joins TRBV5-1 and TRBJ1-1; possible D gene TRBD1, 5 bases. Trimming removed 0 bases at V and 5 bases at J, with 11 bases between. The CDR3 has 14 residues. Germline CDR1 and CDR2: SGHRS and YFSETQ. CDR3 in amino acids: CASSLDAGQTEAFF. The CDR3 DNA sequence: TGCGCCAGCAGCTTGGATGCAGGGCAGACTGAAGCTTTCTTT.

This clonotype was recorded only once. V usage is TRBV12-3 or TRBV12-4 and J usage is TRBJ1-3, with TRBD1 matching 12 bases. The V gene end was trimmed by 7 bases and the J gene end by 2 bases; junction bases not matched to a gene: 6. This CDR3 is built from 16 residues. CDR3 protein: CASNIWDRGPGNTIYF. The CDR3 coding sequence is TGTGCCAGCAACATATGGGACAGGGGGCCTGGAAACACCATATATTTT.

This clonotype was counted a few times. The V and J genes are TRBV6-2 or TRBV6-3 and TRBJ2-7; 7 bases map to TRBD2. CDR3 size: 14 residues. Germline CDR1 reads MNHEY; CDR2 reads SVGEGT. Losses at the gene ends were 4 bases for V and 4 bases for J; bases not matched to a gene: 7. CDR3 sequence reads: CASSSMGLIYEQYV. The CDR3 DNA sequence: TGTGCCAGCAGTTCTATGGGACTAATATACGAGCAGTACGTC.

The CDR3 is CASSGVGTTDTQYF. DNA of the CDR3: TGTGCCAGCAGCGGCGTTGGGACCACAGATACGCAGTATTTT. The chain is built from TRBV5-4 and TRBJ2-3; D possibly matches TRBD1 or TRBD2 (5 bases each). CDR1 is SGHNT, CDR2 YYREEE, per germline (reference sequence). V lost 4 bases to trimming and J lost 2 bases, with 11 bases between them. The CDR3 length is 14 residues.

This sequence joins TRBV6-5 and TRBJ1-1; no firm D call. CDR1 is MNHEY and CDR2 is SVGAGI in the germline V gene. Trimming stripped 7 bases from V and 0 bases from J, with 9 bases between. The CDR3 is 13 amino acids. CDR3 DNA: TGTGCCAGCAAACTTTATCTGAACACTGAAGCTTTCTTT. This translates into CASKLYLNTEAFF.

CDR3 sequence reads: CASSLEIAGTSYEQYV. The CDR3 DNA reads as TGTGCCAGCAGCTTGGAAATAGCGGGCACCTCCTACGAGCAGTACGTC. The chain carries TRBV6-9 and TRBJ2-7; 7 nucleotides match TRBD2. Germline V CDR1 and CDR2: MNHGY, SVAAGI. The CDR3 totals 16 residues. Trimming took 6 bases from V and 0 from J; bases not matched to a gene: 11.

This chain uses TRBV13 with TRBJ2-3; a possible D gene is TRBD1 (5 bases). The CDR3 totals 13 residues. CDR1 is PRHDT and CDR2 is FYEKMQ in the germline V gene (reference sequence). Trimming left V 5 bases short and J 5 bases short, with 11 bases between. The CDR3 protein is CASSLEQEDTQYF. The CDR3, as DNA: TGTGCCAGCAGCCTCGAACAGGAAGATACGCAGTATTTT.

The V gene is TRBV7-9, the J gene TRBJ2-5; 8 bases are shared with TRBD1. The germline gives CDR1 SEHNR, CDR2 FQNEAQ (reference sequence). The CDR3 is made up of 13 amino acids. With 6 bases clipped from V and 5 bases from J, the junction kept 5 bases outside the gene matches. The CDR3 DNA reads as TGTGCCAGCAGAACAGGGGGAATGGAGACCCAGTACTTC. This translates into CASRTGGMETQYF.

V and J are TRBV27 and TRBJ1-1; 10 bases map to TRBD1. The ends lost 1 base at V and 4 bases at J; junction bases unmatched: 9. Germline CDR1 and CDR2: MNHEY and SMNVEV (reference sequence). The CDR3 is 17 amino acids. This chain's CDR3 is CASSLWARDRGLTEAFF. The CDR3 coding sequence is TGTGCCAGCAGTTTATGGGCCCGGGACAGGGGTCTCACTGAAGCTTTCTTT.

This clonotype showed up just a few times. This chain connects TRBV9 to TRBJ2-7, with 8 bases aligning to TRBD2. V lost 4 bases and J lost 5; bases outside the gene matches: 5. Germline V gene sequence: CDR1 SGDLS, CDR2 YYNGEE. The length of the CDR3 is 13 residues. The CDR3 reads CASSPGLAHEQYV. In DNA, the CDR3 is TGTGCCAGCAGCCCCGGACTAGCCCACGAGCAGTACGTC.

This clonotype has only a few counts. The chain carries TRBV7-8 and TRBJ2-3, with D perhaps TRBD2 (6 bases). CDR3 length: 16 amino acids. Trimming cost V 5 bases and J 6 bases, with 21 bases left between them. Per the germline V gene, CDR1 is SGHVS and CDR2 is FQNEAQ. The CDR3 is CASSLRAAGPADTQYF. CDR3 in DNA: TGTGCCAGCAGCCTCAGGGCGGCGGGGCCAGCGGATACGCAGTATTTT. The whole variable domain, remainder taken from reference TRBV7-8 and TRBJ2-3, is GAGVSQSPRYKVAKRGQDVALRCDPISGHVSLFWYQQALGQGPEFLTYFQNEAQLDKSGLPSDRFFAERPEGSVSTLKIQRTQQEDSAVYLCASSLRAAGPADTQYFGPGTRLTVL.

The chain has TRBV4-1 and TRBJ1-1; D is ambiguous. Germline V lookup: CDR1 MGHRA, CDR2 YSYEKL. The CDR3 totals 15 residues. Trimming cost V 1 base and J 1 base, with 10 bases left between them. The CDR3 region is CASSQGVQWNTEAFF. The DNA for the CDR3 is TGCGCCAGCAGCCAAGGGGTACAGTGGAACACTGAAGCTTTCTTT.

The chain is built from TRBV5-4 and TRBJ2-7; no clear D. Between the trimmed V and J ends, which lost 2 bases and 5 bases, there was a span of 8 bases. The germline CDR1 and CDR2 sequences are SGHNT and YYREEE (reference sequence). CDR3 length: 12 amino acids. The CDR3 DNA follows: TGTGCCAGCAGCTTCCGACCTGACGAGCAGTACTTC. Translating gives CASSFRPDEQYF. The full variable domain, with the rest looked up from reference TRBV5-4 and TRBJ2-7, is ETGVTQSPTHLIKTRGQQVTLRCSSQSGHNTVSWYQQALGQGPQFIFQYYREEENGRGNFPPRFSGLQFPNYSSELNVNALELDDSALYLCASSFRPDEQYFGPGTRLTVT.

The V call is TRBV10-3, the J call TRBJ2-7; 8 bases agree with TRBD1. J was trimmed by 5 bases and V by 4 bases; bases with no gene match: 7. CDR1 is ENHRY, CDR2 SYGVKD, per germline. The CDR3 has 14 residues. In DNA, the CDR3 is TGTGCCATCAGTGTACAGGGGGTTGTCGACGAGCAGTACTTC. This encodes CAISVQGVVDEQYF.

V and J are TRBV12-3 or TRBV12-4 and TRBJ1-1; D might be TRBD1 (5 bases). This CDR3 has 16 amino acids. V lost 3 bases and J 4 bases, leaving 18 bases between the germline ends. The CDR3 spells CASSLASWGERTEAFF. CDR3 coding DNA: TGTGCCAGCAGTTTGGCCAGTTGGGGGGAACGCACTGAAGCTTTCTTT.

The chain joins TRBV29-1 to TRBJ2-6; TRBD1 agrees at 8 bases. There are 13 residues in the CDR3. Germline loops: CDR1 SQVTM, CDR2 ANQGSEA. The V segment lost 5 bases and the J segment 4 bases; nucleotides outside the gene matches: 1. This CDR3 reads CSVRDRGANVLTF. Here the CDR3 DNA reads TGCAGCGTTCGGGACAGGGGGGCCAACGTCCTGACTTTC.

The CDR3 loop is CASSRGGPISEQYF. The CDR3 DNA reads as TGTGCCAGCAGCCGCGGGGGGCCTATCTCCGAGCAGTACTTC. The chain links TRBV7-6 to TRBJ2-7; 8 bases align to TRBD2. The V gene end was trimmed by 5 bases and the J gene end by 6 bases; junction bases not matched to a gene: 9. This CDR3 comprises 14 residues. Germline lookup yields CDR1 SGHVS and CDR2 FNYEAQ.